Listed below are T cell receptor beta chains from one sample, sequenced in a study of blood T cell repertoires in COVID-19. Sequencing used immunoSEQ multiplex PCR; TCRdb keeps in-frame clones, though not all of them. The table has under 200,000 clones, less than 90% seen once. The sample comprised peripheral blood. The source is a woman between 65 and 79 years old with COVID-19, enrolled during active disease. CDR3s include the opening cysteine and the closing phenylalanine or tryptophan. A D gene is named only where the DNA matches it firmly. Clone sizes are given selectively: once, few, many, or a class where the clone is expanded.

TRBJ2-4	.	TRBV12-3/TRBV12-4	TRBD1	CASSLQRTGRYF	TGTGCCAGCAGCTTACAACGGACAGGTAGATACTTC
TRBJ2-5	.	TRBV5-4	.	CASSLIQGPETQYF	TGTGCCAGCAGCTTGATCCAGGGGCCGGAGACCCAGTACTTC
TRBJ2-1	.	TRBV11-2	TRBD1	CASSLTGARVDEQFF	TGTGCCAGCAGCTTGACAGGGGCGAGGGTAGATGAGCAGTTCTTC
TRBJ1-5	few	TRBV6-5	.	CASARQGSGPQHF	TGTGCCAGCGCTAGGCAGGGCTCAGGTCCCCAGCATTTT
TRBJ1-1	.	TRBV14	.	CASSHLTGDTEAFF	TGTGCCAGCAGCCACCTCACGGGTGACACTGAAGCTTTCTTT
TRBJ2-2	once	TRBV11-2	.	CASSLSGRRAGELFF	TGTGCCAGCAGCTTATCAGGGAGGCGGGCCGGGGAGCTGTTTTTT
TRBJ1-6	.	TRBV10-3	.	CAASGGMISPLHF	TGTGCCGCGTCGGGGGGGATGATTTCACCCCTCCACTTT
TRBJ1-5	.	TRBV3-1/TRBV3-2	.	CASSQSTGYGNQPQHF	TGTGCCAGCAGCCAGTCTACCGGTTATGGCAATCAGCCCCAGCATTTT
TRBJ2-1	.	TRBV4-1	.	CASSQGGEQFF	TGCGCCAGCAGCCAGGGGGGTGAGCAGTTCTTC
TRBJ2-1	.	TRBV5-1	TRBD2	CASSLGILAETHEQFF	TGCGCCAGCAGTCTTGGTATACTAGCGGAGACCCATGAGCAGTTCTTC
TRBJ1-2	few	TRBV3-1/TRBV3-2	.	CASSQAGGYTF	TGTGCCAGCAGCCAAGCAGGCGGCTACACCTTC
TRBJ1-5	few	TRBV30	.	CAWRPGLNQPQHF	TGTGCCTGGAGACCGGGACTCAATCAGCCCCAGCATTTT
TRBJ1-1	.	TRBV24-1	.	CATSESTGKAFF	TGTGCCACCAGTGAATCGACAGGTAAAGCTTTCTTT
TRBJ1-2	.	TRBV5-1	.	CASGPDPYGYTF	TGCGCCAGCGGGCCTGACCCTTATGGCTACACCTTC
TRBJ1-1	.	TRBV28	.	CASSLPTTNTEAFF	TGTGCCAGCAGCCTCCCAACCACTAACACTGAAGCTTTCTTT
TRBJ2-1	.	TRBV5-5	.	CASSSTGEQFF	TGTGCCAGCAGTTCTACAGGTGAGCAGTTCTTC
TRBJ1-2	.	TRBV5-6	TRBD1	CASQGQGRFIGGYTF	TGTGCCAGCCAGGGACAGGGACGGTTCATTGGCGGCTACACCTTC
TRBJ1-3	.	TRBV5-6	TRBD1	CASSSAGGSGNTIYF	TGTGCCAGCAGCTCTGCAGGGGGCTCTGGAAACACCATATATTTT
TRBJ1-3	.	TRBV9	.	CASSAGLAGNTIYF	TGTGCCAGCAGCGCCGGGTTAGCTGGAAACACCATATATTTT
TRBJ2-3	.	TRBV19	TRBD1	CASTITGTGVTNRDTQYF	TGTGCCAGTACCATCACCGGGACAGGGGTCACCAACCGAGATACGCAGTATTTT
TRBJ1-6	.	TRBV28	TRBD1	CASSLPKPGQGHNSPLHF	TGTGCCAGCAGTTTACCCAAACCGGGACAGGGCCATAATTCACCCCTCCACTTT
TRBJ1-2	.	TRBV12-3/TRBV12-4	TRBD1	CASSLRQGFSTF	TGTGCCAGCAGTTTAAGACAGGGGTTCTCCACCTTC
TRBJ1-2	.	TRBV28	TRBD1	CASSFRTGRVYGYTF	TGTGCCAGCAGTTTTCGGACAGGGCGGGTCTATGGCTACACCTTC
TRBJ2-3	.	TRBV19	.	CATARPGLDTQYF	TGTGCCACCGCCCGCCCGGGTCTTGATACGCAGTATTTT
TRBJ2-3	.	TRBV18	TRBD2	CASSLAGGPADTQYF	TGTGCCAGCTCACTGGCGGGGGGGCCAGCAGATACGCAGTATTTT
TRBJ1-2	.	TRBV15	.	CATSREVEGDGYTF	TGTGCCACCAGCAGAGAAGTTGAGGGCGATGGCTACACCTTC
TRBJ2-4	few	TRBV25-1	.	CASSVSGVLNIQYF	TGTGCCAGCAGTGTTTCAGGGGTTCTAAACATTCAGTACTTC
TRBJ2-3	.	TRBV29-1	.	CGFSETLSTDTQYF	TGCGGATTTAGCGAGACTCTTAGCACAGATACGCAGTATTTT
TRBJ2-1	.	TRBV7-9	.	CASSLIGGSVSEQFF	TGTGCCAGCAGCTTGATCGGAGGGAGTGTCAGTGAGCAGTTCTTC
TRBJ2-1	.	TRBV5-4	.	CASSPRNGDEQFF	TGTGCCAGCAGCCCCCGGAACGGAGATGAGCAGTTCTTC
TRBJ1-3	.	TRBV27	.	CASSSSAGNGNTIYF	TGTGCCAGCAGTTCCAGTGCAGGGAATGGAAACACCATATATTTT
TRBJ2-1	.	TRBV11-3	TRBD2	CASSLGSGVFVNEQFF	TGTGCCAGCAGCTTAGGGAGCGGGGTTTTCGTTAATGAGCAGTTCTTC
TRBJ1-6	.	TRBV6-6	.	CASSLEQPLSSYNSPLHF	TGTGCCAGCAGTCTTGAACAGCCGCTTAGCTCCTATAATTCACCCCTCCACTTT
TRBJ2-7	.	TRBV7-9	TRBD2	CASSLGLAGAEQYF	TGTGCCAGCAGCCTGGGACTAGCGGGAGCCGAGCAGTACTTC
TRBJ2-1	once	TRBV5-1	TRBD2	CASRAGTSGVMDEQFF	TGCGCCAGCAGGGCCGGGACTAGTGGGGTTATGGATGAGCAGTTCTTC
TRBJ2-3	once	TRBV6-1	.	CASSEARDTQYF	TGTGCCAGCAGTGAAGCTCGAGATACGCAGTATTTT
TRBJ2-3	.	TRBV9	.	CASSAGLPEDTQYF	TGTGCCAGCAGCGCGGGACTCCCAGAAGATACGCAGTATTTT
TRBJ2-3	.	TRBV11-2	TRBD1	CASSPRQGAGVAADTQYF	TGTGCCAGCAGCCCCAGACAGGGGGCAGGGGTAGCGGCAGATACGCAGTATTTT
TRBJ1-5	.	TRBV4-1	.	CASSQGQGTRDQPQHF	TGCGCCAGCAGCCAAGGGCAGGGAACCCGCGATCAGCCCCAGCATTTT
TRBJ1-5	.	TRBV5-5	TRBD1	CASSPGQAHYQPQHF	TGTGCCAGCAGCCCGGGACAGGCCCATTATCAGCCCCAGCATTTT
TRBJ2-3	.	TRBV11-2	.	CASSLGSRSHTDTQYF	TGTGCCAGCAGCTTAGGCTCTAGGTCCCACACAGATACGCAGTATTTT
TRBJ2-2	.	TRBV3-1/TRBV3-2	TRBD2	CASSHAGASGELFF	TGTGCCAGCAGCCATGCGGGAGCTTCGGGGGAGCTGTTTTTT
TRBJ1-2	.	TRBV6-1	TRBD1	CASSRGRDYGYTF	TGTGCCAGCAGTAGGGGGCGGGACTATGGCTACACCTTC
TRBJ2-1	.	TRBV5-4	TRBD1	CASSTGQGLINEQFF	TGTGCCAGCAGCACTGGACAGGGACTCATCAATGAGCAGTTCTTC
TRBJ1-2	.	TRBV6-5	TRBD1	CASSRDSSYGYTF	TGTGCCAGCAGCCGGGACAGCAGCTATGGCTACACCTTC
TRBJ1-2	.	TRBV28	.	CASSSYSGSANYGYTF	TGTGCCAGCAGTTCCTACTCGGGATCGGCAAACTATGGCTACACCTTC
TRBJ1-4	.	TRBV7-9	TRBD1	CASRPGGSEKLFF	TGTGCCAGCAGGCCAGGGGGTAGTGAAAAACTGTTTTTT
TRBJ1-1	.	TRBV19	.	CASSILAGGTEAFF	TGTGCCAGTAGTATTTTGGCGGGAGGCACTGAAGCTTTCTTT
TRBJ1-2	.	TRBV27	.	CASRGGAGYGYTF	TGTGCCAGCCGAGGAGGGGCCGGCTATGGCTACACCTTC